The 22 T cell receptor beta chains reported below all come from one sample, sequenced in a study of blood T cell repertoires in COVID-19. Measured with immunoSEQ multiplex PCR; TCRdb has only the in-frame clones, and not every one. The sample carries about 160,000 clones, approximately 95% recorded once. Sequencing was done on a sample of peripheral blood. These receptors originate from a woman aged 55-69 years with COVID-19, enrolled during active disease.

The chain joins TRBV14 to TRBJ2-5; D is possibly TRBD2 (5 bases). CDR3 length: 15 amino acids. Looked up from germline, CDR1 is SGHDN and CDR2 is FVKESK. Trimming took 0 bases from V and 5 from J, leaving 13 bases between them. This CDR3 is CASSQDPLWRETQYF. The CDR3 bases are TGTGCCAGCAGCCAAGATCCTTTATGGAGGGAGACCCAGTACTTC. Supplemented by reference TRBV14 and TRBJ2-5, the full variable domain reads EAGVTQFPSHSVIEKGQTVTLRCDPISGHDNLYWYRRVMGKEIKFLLHFVKESKQDESGMPNNRFLAERTGGTYSTLKVQPAELEDSGVYFCASSQDPLWRETQYFGPGTRLLVL.

CDR3: CAWDRGNSPLHF. CDR3 in DNA: TGTGCCTGGGACAGGGGTAATTCACCCCTCCACTTT. V usage is TRBV30 and J usage is TRBJ1-6, with 8 nucleotides matching TRBD1. The CDR3 is made up of 12 amino acids. Germline V lookup: CDR1 GTSNPN, CDR2 SVGIG (reference sequence). V lost 5 bases to trimming and J lost 6 bases; unmatched junction nucleotides: 0.

The chain uses TRBV5-1 and TRBJ2-5; 11 bases fit TRBD2. With V trimmed by 6 bases and J by 4 bases, 11 bases remained unmatched. The germline CDR1 and CDR2 sequences are SGHRS and YFSETQ. The CDR3 is made up of 16 amino acids. CDR3 nucleotide sequence: TGCGCCAGCATCGTACGTAGCGGGGGGGCCCCAGAGACCCAGTACTTC. Residues: CASIVRSGGAPETQYF.

The chain joins TRBV5-1 to TRBJ1-2; maybe TRBD1 (5 bases). The CDR3 consists of 13 residues. V was pared by 1 base and J by 3 bases, with 7 bases between. Germline V gives CDR1 SGHRS, CDR2 YFSETQ. CDR3 nucleotides: TGCGCCAGCAGCTTGCAGGGTGACTATGGCTACACCTTC. Translated: CASSLQGDYGYTF.

The rearrangement uses TRBV4-3 and TRBJ2-5; a possible D gene is TRBD2 (5 bases). Trimming took off 4 bases at V and 0 bases at J, with 12 bases between the two ends. From germline, CDR1 is LGHNA and CDR2 YSLEER. This CDR3 comprises 15 residues. CDR3 sequence: CASSPSWQNQETQYF. The CDR3 DNA reads TGCGCCAGCAGCCCTAGCTGGCAGAACCAAGAGACCCAGTACTTC.

This chain connects TRBV7-8 to TRBJ1-1; 7 bases line up with TRBD1. Looked up from germline, CDR1 is SGHVS and CDR2 is FQNEAQ. The ends lost 6 bases at V and 0 bases at J; junction bases unmatched: 4. The CDR3 sequence is 14 residues long. The CDR3 DNA follows: TGTGCCAGCAGTCAAGACAGGGTGAACACTGAAGCTTTCTTT. Translated: CASSQDRVNTEAFF.

The gene calls are TRBV6-6 and TRBJ2-5, with D unresolved. The germline V gene encodes CDR1 MNHNY and CDR2 SVGAGI (reference sequence). V gave up 6 bases and J gave up 5 bases, with 16 bases separating them. The CDR3 has 14 amino acids. The CDR3 DNA sequence: TGTGCCAGCAGCGCAGACTCATTCAGCGAGACCCAGTACTTC. This codes for CASSADSFSETQYF.

This chain joins TRBV5-1 and TRBJ2-5; tentatively, D is TRBD2 (6 bases). Germline loops: CDR1 SGHRS, CDR2 YFSETQ. CDR3 length: 15 residues. Trimming shortened V by 1 base and J by 3 bases, and 13 bases separated the two germline ends. The CDR3 spells CASSLSPGTEETQYF. CDR3 sequence (DNA): TGCGCCAGCAGCTTGTCGCCAGGGACTGAAGAGACCCAGTACTTC.

The chain recombines TRBV18 with TRBJ1-1; D unclear. Looked up from germline, CDR1 is KGHSH and CDR2 is LQKENI. V was shortened by 2 bases and J by 5 bases, with 6 bases between the two germline ends. CDR3 size: 12 residues. CDR3 amino acids: CASSPIGTEAFF. As DNA, the CDR3 is TGTGCCAGCTCACCAATCGGGACTGAAGCTTTCTTT.

V and J are TRBV7-8 and TRBJ2-1; 8 bases are shared with TRBD2. Germline CDR1 is SGHVS and CDR2 is FQNEAQ. The ends lost 7 bases at V and 0 bases at J; junction bases unmatched: 20. The CDR3 runs to 20 residues. The CDR3 spells CASTPWGAGGQRSSYNEQFF. The CDR3, as DNA: TGTGCCAGCACCCCCTGGGGGGCGGGGGGACAAAGGAGCTCCTACAATGAGCAGTTCTTC.

The chain links TRBV11-2 to TRBJ1-2, with D unclear. This CDR3 is 14 amino acids long. The germline V and J ends were trimmed by 3 bases and 2 bases, with 10 bases remaining between them. CDR1 and CDR2 from the germline V gene are SGHAT and FQNNGV. CDR3 sequence reads: CASSLNGANYGYTF. CDR3 in DNA: TGTGCCAGCAGCTTGAACGGTGCAAACTATGGCTACACCTTC. Filled out from reference TRBV11-2 and TRBJ1-2, the complete variable domain reads EAGVAQSPRYKIIEKRQSVAFWCNPISGHATLYWYQQILGQGPKLLIQFQNNGVVDDSQLPKDRFSAERLKGVDSTLKIQPAKLEDSAVYLCASSLNGANYGYTFGSGTRLTVV.

The chain combines TRBV7-6 with TRBJ2-1; 10 bases are shared with TRBD1. The CDR3 contains 15 residues. CDR1 and CDR2 from the germline V gene are SGHVS and FNYEAQ. The V segment lost 2 bases and the J segment 6 bases; nucleotides outside the gene matches: 4. The CDR3 DNA follows: TGTGCCAGCAGCTTATGGGACAGGGGAGCCAATGAGCAGTTCTTC. It translates to CASSLWDRGANEQFF.

Only one count was recorded for this clone. J is TRBJ2-7 and V is TRBV27; unclear D gene. Germline CDR1 reads MNHEY; CDR2 reads SMNVEV (reference sequence). Trimming cost V 3 bases and J 7 bases, with 19 bases left between them. The CDR3 totals 15 residues. The CDR3 region has the DNA TGTGCCAGCAGTTTTTCGGCAGGTTTGGGTGGGGAGCAGTACTTC. This gives the protein CASSFSAGLGGEQYF.

The V call is TRBV7-3, the J call TRBJ1-2; D ambiguous. V lost 6 bases and J 6 bases, leaving 14 bases between the germline ends. Germline values: CDR1 SGHTA, CDR2 FQGTGA. The CDR3 is 13 amino acids. CDR3 sequence (DNA): TGTGCCAGCAGTCTCGAGGGTAGGGATGGCTACACCTTC. Its translation is CASSLEGRDGYTF.

The table lists this clone with a few counts. The J gene is TRBJ1-3, the V gene TRBV12-3 or TRBV12-4; D remains ambiguous. The CDR3 loop spans 11 amino acids. The germline V and J ends were trimmed by 4 bases and 7 bases, with 5 bases remaining between them. CDR3 in amino acids: CASSYINTIYF. The CDR3 DNA is TGTGCCAGCAGTTACATTAACACCATATATTTT.

The chain couples TRBV27 to TRBJ1-2, with TRBD1 as a possible D gene (5 bases). Germline CDR1 MNHEY, CDR2 SMNVEV (reference sequence). CDR3 length: 16 amino acids. Trimming shortened V by 2 bases and J by 2 bases, and 15 bases separated the two germline ends. The CDR3 here is CASSLIAGRTNYGYTF. CDR3 in DNA: TGTGCCAGCAGTTTAATCGCTGGGCGGACAAACTATGGCTACACCTTC.

The chain joins TRBV7-9 to TRBJ1-1; 10 positions agree with TRBD1. CDR1 and CDR2 from the germline V gene are SEHNR and FQNEAQ (reference sequence). The CDR3 consists of 18 residues. J lost 1 base, V lost 3 bases, and 11 bases had no gene match. The CDR3 loop is CASSFSRDRGIRNTEAFF. The DNA for the CDR3 is TGTGCCAGCAGCTTCTCTCGGGACAGGGGAATTCGGAACACTGAAGCTTTCTTT.

This chain links TRBV28 with TRBJ2-7, with 7 bases aligning to TRBD1. With 6 bases clipped from V and 2 bases from J, the junction kept 4 bases outside the gene matches. The CDR3 length is 13 residues. The germline CDR1 and CDR2 sequences are MDHEN and SYDVKM. This CDR3 reads CASRTTGTYEQYF. The CDR3 DNA is TGTGCCAGCAGAACGACAGGGACCTACGAGCAGTACTTC. Full variable domain (rest looked up from reference TRBV28 and TRBJ2-7): DVKVTQSSRYLVKRTGEKVFLECVQDMDHENMFWYRQDPGLGLRLIYFSYDVKMKEKGDIPEGYSVSREKKERFSLILESASTNQTSMYLCASRTTGTYEQYFGPGTRLTVT.

This clone was recorded once. The gene calls are TRBV30 and TRBJ1-1; 9 bases are a match to TRBD1. Germline CDR1 GTSNPN, CDR2 SVGIG (reference sequence). With V trimmed by 3 bases and J by 11 bases, 10 bases remained unmatched. The CDR3 has 13 residues. The CDR3 loop reads CAWRGDRVTRAFF. The CDR3 region has the DNA TGTGCCTGGAGGGGGGACAGGGTCACTAGGGCTTTCTTT.

This chain links TRBV7-8 with TRBJ1-2; D remains ambiguous. Germline V gene lookup returns CDR1 SGHVS and CDR2 FQNEAQ. This CDR3 is built from 13 residues. The ends were cut back, 3 bases at V and 4 bases at J, with 9 bases in the middle. This CDR3 is CASSLNIFYGYTF. The CDR3 coding sequence is TGTGCCAGCAGCTTGAACATCTTCTATGGCTACACCTTC.

In this sample, this clone turned up a few times. This chain connects TRBV15 to TRBJ1-5; TRBD1 matches at 8 bases. This CDR3 spans 15 amino acids. V shed 3 bases, J shed 6 bases, and the junction held 7 bases outside the gene matches. CDR1 LNHNV and CDR2 YYDKDF come from the germline V gene (reference sequence). DNA for the CDR3: TGTGCCACCAGCAGGCCCCAGGGGGCCCTTCAGCCCCAGCATTTT. The encoded protein is CATSRPQGALQPQHF.

V and J are TRBV7-2 and TRBJ2-3; 12 bases fit TRBD2. Germline values: CDR1 SGHTA, CDR2 FQGNSA. The J segment lost 6 bases and the V segment lost 5 bases, leaving 3 bases of the junction unmatched. This CDR3 has 14 amino acids. CDR3 loop: CASSPSGGGDTQYF. The DNA for the CDR3 is TGTGCCAGCAGCCCTAGCGGGGGGGGCGATACGCAGTATTTT.